This T cell receptor (beta chain) appears in the sequencing data of a study of T cell responses to AZD1222 COVID-19 vaccine. Turning to this clone: Its cognate antigen is unknown.

Study-level points and caveats: Only a handful of individuals given AZD1222 were seropositive at baseline. Repertoires in all cases were sampled only once the peak T cell response had passed. Most donors were white British, females outnumbered males, and clonal diversity was possibly underestimated.

Produced via immunoSEQ multiplex PCR; TCRdb's table is partial and in-frame only. Of fewer than 150,000 clones in the sample, approximately 84% were seen once. The receptor was derived from an adult in good health. The source was peripheral blood, collected on day 0 of AZD1222 vaccination.

The CDR3: CASSLVGGSRPYEQYF. CDR3 in DNA: TGTGCCAGCAGTTTAGTCGGGGGATCACGACCTTACGAGCAGTACTTC. The J gene is TRBJ2-7, the V gene TRBV27; weak D call: TRBD2 (6 bases). Germline loops: CDR1 MNHEY, CDR2 SMNVEV (reference sequence). V dropped 2 bases and J dropped 4 bases, with 18 bases sitting between them. The CDR3 covers 16 residues.